Sequencing of this TCR beta chain was carried out in a study of T cells in Graves' hyperthyroidism and ophthalmopathy (dated by TCRdb to the late 2010s). For context, the study as a whole: Peripheral blood was sampled at the time of initial diagnosis, prior to any treatment. TCR V-J signatures able to tell the groups apart were searched for in a discovery cohort of 90 to 100 patients, of whom 40 to 45 had Graves' ophthalmopathy and 57 had stable Graves' hyperthyroidism. Whether ophthalmopathy could be predicted prospectively was tested in an independent validation cohort made up of under 20 hyperthyroidism patients plus 17 patients who later progressed to ophthalmopathy. The approximately 100 discovery patients were randomly split 7:3 into training and test sets. The study also compared thyroid tissue and blood T-cell repertoires from about 6 Graves' hyperthyroidism patients. After sampling, hyperthyroidism patients received methimazole starting at 30 mg daily, and ophthalmopathy patients received high-dose intravenous methylprednisolone. The paper reports TCR Vbeta CDR3 sequencing of about 140 peripheral blood samples: approximately 41 ophthalmopathy, fewer than 85 hyperthyroidism and approximately 17 progressor patients.

What the authors observed across the whole study: During validation, the model predicted progression to ophthalmopathy a median of approximately 7 months ahead of onset, with almost 71% sensitivity and 72% to 80% specificity. In cross-validation, a model built on a 13 V-J signature told ophthalmopathy apart from stable hyperthyroidism with 85% to 90% sensitivity and 81% to 82% specificity, and in testing the same model reached 80%/75%. No statistical method was used to set the sample size in advance, and investigators knew the group allocation. Most expanded thyroid clonotypes (frequency above 0.001) were also detected in blood, suggesting blood repertoires may reflect thyroid immune responses.

TCR beta CDR3 regions were amplified from RNA transcripts. The first round of RT-PCR for the TCR CDR3 was performed with the HTBI primer set and the Qiagen OneStep RT-PCR kit. The libraries were constructed in a second round of multiplex PCR and then size-selected and purified. Paired-end sequencing of the libraries was performed with 100 bp reads on an Illumina HiSeq2000. The authors processed their data as follows. Raw data were processed with SOAPnuke, discarding reads with adapters, uncalled bases, mean Phred below 15, or no exact constant-primer or identifier match. COPE v1.2.5 was used to merge high-quality paired reads, and clonotypes were defined as unique nucleotide sequences. Clonotypes were aligned to IMGT TRBV, TRBD and TRBJ reference segments using MiTCR v1.1. The analysis included only V-J combinations with a frequency above 0.0001, which together covered more than 98% of the repertoires. A TCS score was defined as the ratio of F50 (clonal expansion) to E x V (chaos), with BLOSUM62-based TCRdist applied between CDR3 peptides within each V-J. Welch's t-statistics and random forest reduced several hundred V-J features to some 14, which were used in a naive Bayes classifier (R e1071). TCRdb reanalyzed the raw reads on its own, using fastp at Q25 for trimming and MiXCR for clone calling, and kept in-frame beta chains. A single entry per CDR3 protein holds the most common genes and DNA from its merged rows. The V and J calls, along with clone size, are taken from TCRdb and not from the paper's own processing. The sample table contains more than 550,000 distinct CDR3 sequences; only one count was recorded for roughly 17% of them. The ten largest clones add up to around a sixth of the sample.

This clonotype was recorded at least ten times. Its specific antigen is unknown. No base-level quality is on record; no much larger clone is a single base apart. The CDR3 contains 15 residues, cysteine and phenylalanine counted. Solely the CDR3 DNA is kept, with 45 bases framed from the first base. A distance of 10 bases separates the germline ends of V and J, which lose 1 base and 2 bases respectively. Stable Graves' hyperthyroidism was defined as no progression to ophthalmopathy during 18 months of follow-up. Hyperthyroidism patients were newly diagnosed, with disease duration under 2 months, and aged 18 to 65 years. Patients with uncontrolled infections, other autoimmune diseases, pregnancy or lactation were excluded. Clinical symptoms, serum thyroxine and TRAb, thyroid ultrasound, and orbital computed tomography formed the basis for the diagnoses. PBMCs were separated from about 10 ml of fresh peripheral blood using Ficoll-Paque density gradient centrifugation. Trizol reagent was used to extract total RNA, and RNA quality was then checked on an Agilent 2100 Bioanalyzer.

The TCR was taken from a man aged 50-60 years with Graves' hyperthyroidism. Recombination linked TRBV12-3 or TRBV12-4 to TRBJ2-3, with TRBD2 as a weak D call on 5 bases. The specimen was blood. The DNA sequence is TGTGCCAGCAGTTTAGGGGCGGGCTACACAGATACGCAGTATTTT. Translated, it gives CASSLGAGYTDTQYF.